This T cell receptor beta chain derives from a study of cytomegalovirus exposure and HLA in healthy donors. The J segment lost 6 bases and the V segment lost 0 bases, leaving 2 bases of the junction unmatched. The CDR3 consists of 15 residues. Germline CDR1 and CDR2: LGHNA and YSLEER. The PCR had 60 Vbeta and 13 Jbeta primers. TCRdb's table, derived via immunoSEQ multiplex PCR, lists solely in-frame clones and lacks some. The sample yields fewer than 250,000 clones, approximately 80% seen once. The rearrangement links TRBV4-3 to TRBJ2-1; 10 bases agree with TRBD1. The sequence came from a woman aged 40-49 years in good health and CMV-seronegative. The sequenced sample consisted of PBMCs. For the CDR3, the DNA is TGCGCCAGCAGCCAAGAGTGGACAGGGGGCAATGAGCAGTTCTTC. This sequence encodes CASSQEWTGGNEQFF.